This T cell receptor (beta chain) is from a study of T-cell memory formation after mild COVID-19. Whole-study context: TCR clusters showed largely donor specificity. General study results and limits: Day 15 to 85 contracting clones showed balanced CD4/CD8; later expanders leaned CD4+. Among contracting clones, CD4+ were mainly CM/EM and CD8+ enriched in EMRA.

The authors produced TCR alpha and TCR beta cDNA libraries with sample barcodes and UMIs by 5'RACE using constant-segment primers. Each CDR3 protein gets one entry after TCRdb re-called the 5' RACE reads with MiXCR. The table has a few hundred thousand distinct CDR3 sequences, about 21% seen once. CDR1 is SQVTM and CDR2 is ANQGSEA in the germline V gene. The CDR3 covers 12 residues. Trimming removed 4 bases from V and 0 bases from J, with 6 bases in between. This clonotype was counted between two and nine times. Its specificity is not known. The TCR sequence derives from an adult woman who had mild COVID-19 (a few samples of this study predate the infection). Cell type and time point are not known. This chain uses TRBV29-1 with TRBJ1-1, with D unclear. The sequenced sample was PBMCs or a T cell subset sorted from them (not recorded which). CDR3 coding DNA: TGCAGCGTTGTTTCCTTGAACACTGAAGCTTTCTTT. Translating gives CSVVSLNTEAFF.